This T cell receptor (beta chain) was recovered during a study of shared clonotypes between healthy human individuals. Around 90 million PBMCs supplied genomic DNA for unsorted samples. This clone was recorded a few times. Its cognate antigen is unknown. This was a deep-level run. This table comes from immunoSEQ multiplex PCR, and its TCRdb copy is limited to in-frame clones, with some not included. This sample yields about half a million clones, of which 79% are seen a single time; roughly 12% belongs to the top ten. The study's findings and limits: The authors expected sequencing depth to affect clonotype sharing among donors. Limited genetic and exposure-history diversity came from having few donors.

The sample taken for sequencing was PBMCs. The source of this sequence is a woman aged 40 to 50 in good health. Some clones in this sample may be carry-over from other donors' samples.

CDR3 sequence (DNA): TGTGCCAGCAGTGACACCACAGGGGGCAATGAGCAGTTCTTC. It encodes CASSDTTGGNEQFF. This chain uses TRBV6-4 with TRBJ2-1; 8 bases line up with TRBD1. V trimming: 2 bases; J trimming: 6 bases; junction bases outside the gene matches: 3. Germline CDR1 reads MRHNA; CDR2 reads SNTAGT. CDR3 size: 14 residues.